These 6 T cell receptor beta chains came from one sample sequenced in a study of blood T cells in healthy people across ages (dated by TCRdb to 2013 to 2016). The library was generated by 5' RACE. Reads for this sample came from an Illumina HiSeq 2500. The second PCR ran for about 6 to 12 cycles and used a J-beta primer mix along with a sample-barcoded 5' primer. TCRdb cleaned the public reads at Q25 with fastp, built clones with MiXCR and kept in-frame beta chains. Duplicate CDR3 protein sequences are folded into a single record with the most common DNA and genes. This sample is represented by roughly 1.5 million distinct CDR3 sequences; approximately 43% of them were singletons. The ten largest account for roughly 3.7% of the sample. Sequencing input: blood. These receptors were obtained from a woman in her late teens or twenties in good health.

This clonotype was observed a handful of times. The chain combines TRBV4-3 with TRBJ1-3; 8 bases are a match to TRBD1. CDR3 length: 15 residues. The germline V gene has CDR1 LGHNA and CDR2 YSLEER. Unmatched junction bases numbered 5, after V lost 6 bases and J lost 1 base. The CDR3 reads CASSQWTGSGNTIYF. The CDR3 region has the DNA TGCGCCAGCAGTCAATGGACAGGGTCTGGAAACACCATATATTTT.

The gene calls are TRBV5-1 and TRBJ2-2; 9 bases agree with TRBD1. The CDR3 runs 15 residues. Germline assignment: CDR1 SGHRS and CDR2 YFSETQ. After removal of 2 bases from V and 6 bases from J, the junction contained 5 bases not matched to a gene. This CDR3 reads CASSLGDRDSGELFF. DNA of the CDR3: TGCGCCAGCAGCTTAGGGGACAGGGATTCCGGGGAGCTGTTTTTT.

The chain combines TRBV4-1 with TRBJ2-7; D is ambiguous. From germline, CDR1 is MGHRA and CDR2 YSYEKL. V was pared by 0 bases and J by 2 bases, with 8 bases between. The CDR3 has 14 amino acids. This chain's CDR3 is CASSQEPLTYEQYF. The CDR3 bases are TGCGCCAGCAGCCAAGAGCCGTTAACCTACGAGCAGTACTTC.

The genes are TRBV12-3 or TRBV12-4 and TRBJ2-3; D gene uncertain. The germline V and J ends were trimmed by 6 bases and 0 bases, with 16 bases remaining between them. The CDR3 consists of 16 residues. The DNA of the CDR3 is TGTGCCAGCAGCCCCGAAACGGTAACTAGCACAGATACGCAGTATTTT. Its protein is CASSPETVTSTDTQYF.

This clonotype was detected a few times. The CDR3 region is CASSFREAGTYGYTF. The DNA for the CDR3 is TGTGCCAGCAGCTTCAGGGAGGCAGGGACCTATGGCTACACCTTC. V is TRBV9 and J is TRBJ1-2, with a possible D match to TRBD1 (5 bases). Germline lookup yields CDR1 SGDLS and CDR2 YYNGEE. This CDR3 is built from 15 residues. With 4 bases removed from V and 4 bases from J, the gap between germline ends came to 17 bases.

The genes are TRBV20-1 and TRBJ2-7, with D tentatively TRBD1 or TRBD2 (5 bases each). The V gene lost 6 bases and the J gene lost 6 bases, with 21 bases spanning the gap. The CDR3 spans 14 residues. Germline V lookup: CDR1 DFQATT, CDR2 SNEGSKA (reference sequence). The CDR3 nucleotides are TGCAGTGCACTATCGGGACCGAGAGGTCGCGAGCAGTACTTC. Its protein is CSALSGPRGREQYF.